This TCR beta chain comes out of a study of T cell repertoires in cytomegalovirus infection. TCRdb independently ran MiXCR on the reads; one entry per CDR3 protein. The table lists approximately 110,000 distinct CDR3 sequences, roughly 32% of them singletons. This clonotype came up a few times. Its antigen is unidentified. CDR3 length: 13 residues. In germline, CDR1 is SGHAT, CDR2 FQNNGV. V was pared by 1 base and J by 4 bases, with 8 bases between. The source of this sequence is a human donor in good health (CMV status not recorded). Some clones in this sample may be carry-over from other donors' samples. The sample consisted of CD8+ T cells from cultured PBMCs, taken from culture after CMV antigen stimulation. The chain uses TRBV11-2 and TRBJ2-7; D gene uncertain. The CDR3 coding sequence is TGTGCCAGCAGCTTAGGTACCGGGTACGAGCAGTACTTC. This encodes CASSLGTGYEQYF.